These 29 T cell receptor beta chains were sequenced from one sample in a study of cytotoxic CD8 clonotypes in ibrutinib-treated CLL. Assay: immunoSEQ multiplex PCR; the TCRdb copy retains only in-frame clones and omits some. The table has 150,000 or so clones, roughly 77% seen once. The sample here was PBMCs, taken after 12 months of ibrutinib treatment. These receptors were taken from a human donor with chronic lymphocytic leukemia.

The chain employs TRBV2 and TRBJ1-3, with TRBD1 matching 9 bases. From germline, CDR1 is SNHLY and CDR2 FYNNEI. Trimming cost V 0 bases and J 5 bases; bases outside gene matches: 5. The CDR3 runs to 16 residues. The CDR3 region has the DNA TGTGCCAGCAGTGAAGCTCCGGGACAGGGACGAAACACCATATATTTT. It yields the protein CASSEAPGQGRNTIYF.

This sequence joins TRBV7-6 and TRBJ2-7, with 7 bases lining up with TRBD2. V dropped 0 bases and J dropped 2; count of bases not matched to a gene: 4. The germline CDR1 and CDR2 sequences are SGHVS and FNYEAQ. This CDR3 is built from 15 residues. DNA for the CDR3: TGTGCCAGCAGCTTAGCAGGGGCGGGGGCCTACGAGCAGTACTTC. It is translated as CASSLAGAGAYEQYF. Drawing the rest from reference TRBV7-6 and TRBJ2-7, the complete variable domain is GAGVSQSPRYKVTKRGQDVALRCDPISGHVSLYWYRQALGQGPEFLTYFNYEAQQDKSGLPNDRFSAERPEGSISTLTIQRTEQRDSAMYRCASSLAGAGAYEQYFGPGTRLTVT.

The CDR3 protein is CASSLAGMSSETQYF. The CDR3 DNA is TGCGCCAGCAGCTTGGCCGGCATGAGCTCGGAGACCCAGTACTTC. V is TRBV5-1 and J is TRBJ2-5, with D hard to call. The CDR3 totals 15 residues. V was trimmed by 0 bases and J by 5 bases, leaving 14 bases between them. Germline V gene data show CDR1 as SGHRS and CDR2 as YFSETQ.

This clone was counted once. This chain uses TRBV7-2 with TRBJ2-3; D is uncertain. The V gene lost 5 bases and the J gene lost 0 bases, with 12 bases spanning the gap. Germline-derived CDR1 and CDR2 are SGHTA and FQGNSA. The CDR3 runs to 15 residues. The CDR3 nucleotides read TGTGCCAGCAGCCTACAGTATTCTAGCACAGATACGCAGTATTTT. It specifies CASSLQYSSTDTQYF.

The J gene is TRBJ1-1, the V gene TRBV28, with TRBD1 matching over 8 bases. Germline-derived CDR1 and CDR2 are MDHEN and SYDVKM. V gave up 2 bases and J gave up 5 bases; unmatched junction bases: 10. This CDR3 region has 16 residues. CDR3 residues: CASSLPGQGAYTEAFF. The CDR3 DNA is TGTGCCAGCAGTTTACCGGGCCAGGGGGCATATACTGAAGCTTTCTTT. Together with reference TRBV28 and TRBJ1-1, the CDR3 gives the full variable domain: DVKVTQSSRYLVKRTGEKVFLECVQDMDHENMFWYRQDPGLGLRLIYFSYDVKMKEKGDIPEGYSVSREKKERFSLILESASTNQTSMYLCASSLPGQGAYTEAFFGQGTRLTVV.

V usage is TRBV5-1 and J usage is TRBJ2-2, with a tentative D call TRBD2 (6 bases). Trimming removed 2 bases at V and 2 bases at J, with 13 bases between. Germline V CDR1 and CDR2: SGHRS, YFSETQ. The CDR3 sequence is 16 residues long. The CDR3 coding sequence is TGCGCCAGCAGCTTCCCCGGGGGAGTAAACACCGGGGAGCTGTTTTTT. Its translation is CASSFPGGVNTGELFF.

The chain carries TRBV7-9 and TRBJ2-5; TRBD1 or TRBD2 may be the D gene (5 bases each). Germline values: CDR1 SEHNR, CDR2 FQNEAQ (reference sequence). Trimming stripped 6 bases from V and 2 bases from J, with 16 bases between. There are 15 residues in the CDR3. CDR3 residues: CASRIVGDPQETQYF. The CDR3 bases are TGTGCCAGCAGAATCGTTGGGGACCCGCAAGAGACCCAGTACTTC.

The chain couples TRBV29-1 to TRBJ1-2, with 8 bases that match TRBD1. J was trimmed by 3 bases and V by 0 bases; bases with no gene match: 0. The germline V gene encodes CDR1 SQVTM and CDR2 ANQGSEA. The CDR3 length is 13 residues. The CDR3 nucleotides read TGCAGCGTTGAAGAGACAGGGGACTATGGCTACACCTTC. Translation: CSVEETGDYGYTF.

This chain uses TRBV5-1 with TRBJ2-5; D remains ambiguous. The V end was cut by 3 bases, the J end by 4 bases, with 7 bases between. This CDR3 region has 12 residues. The V gene's germline CDR1 is SGHRS and CDR2 YFSETQ. The chain's CDR3 is CASSSGGETQYF. CDR3 coding DNA: TGCGCCAGCAGCTCGGGCGGAGAGACCCAGTACTTC. The full variable domain, in which reference TRBV5-1 and TRBJ2-5 provide the parts outside the CDR3, is KAGVTQTPRYLIKTRGQQVTLSCSPISGHRSVSWYQQTPGQGLQFLFEYFSETQRNKGNFPGRFSGRQFSNSRSEMNVSTLELGDSALYLCASSSGGETQYFGPGTRLLVL.

This rearrangement joins TRBV7-2 to TRBJ2-7; TRBD1 aligns across 9 bases. Trimming at V came to 1 base and at J to 6 bases, leaving 4 bases not matched to a gene. There are 14 residues in the CDR3. Germline CDR1 and CDR2: SGHTA and FQGNSA. For the CDR3, the DNA is TGTGCCAGCAGCTTAGACAGGGGGCCCCGCGAGCAGTACTTC. Residues: CASSLDRGPREQYF.

This chain uses TRBV20-1 with TRBJ2-5; the D is unclear. The germline CDR1 and CDR2 sequences are DFQATT and SNEGSKA (reference sequence). The V and J ends lost 1 base and 4 bases respectively, with 1 base between them. There are 10 residues in the CDR3. CDR3 sequence (DNA): TGCAGTGCTAGAGGAGAGACCCAGTACTTC. It encodes CSARGETQYF.

This chain joins TRBV7-3 and TRBJ2-1; maybe TRBD1 (6 bases). V was pared by 0 bases and J by 0 bases, with 9 bases between. Germline V gene sequence: CDR1 SGHTA, CDR2 FQGTGA. The CDR3 sequence is 16 residues long. CDR3 coding DNA: TGTGCCAGCAGCTTAACGGGACAACTCTCCTACAATGAGCAGTTCTTC. It translates to CASSLTGQLSYNEQFF. Variable domain in full (rest from reference TRBV7-3 and TRBJ2-1): GAGVSQTPSNKVTEKGKYVELRCDPISGHTALYWYRQSLGQGPEFLIYFQGTGAADDSGLPNDRFFAVRPEGSVSTLKIQRTERGDSAVYLCASSLTGQLSYNEQFFGPGTRLTVL.

This clone was seen many times. The genes are TRBV19 and TRBJ1-5; 11 bases fit TRBD1. J gave up 6 bases and V 5 bases, and 6 bases lay outside the gene matches. CDR1 LNHDA and CDR2 SQIVND come from the germline V gene (reference sequence). This CDR3 comprises 15 residues. The CDR3: CASSPGQGASQPQHF. CDR3 bases: TGTGCCAGTAGTCCTGGACAGGGGGCAAGTCAGCCCCAGCATTTT.

This chain connects TRBV7-2 to TRBJ1-1, with D unresolved. CDR1 and CDR2 (germline): SGHTA, FQGNSA. The germline V and J ends were trimmed by 6 bases and 5 bases, with 16 bases remaining between them. This CDR3 is built from 14 residues. CDR3 nucleotide sequence: TGTGCCAGCAGGAAGGGTCAGCTGGGTACTGAAGCTTTCTTT. This gives the protein CASRKGQLGTEAFF.

This clone has only one observation. CDR3 coding DNA: TGTGCCAGCAGCCAAGTGTCAGGGGGCCTAAACACCATATATTTT. It translates to CASSQVSGGLNTIYF. V and J are TRBV14 and TRBJ1-3; 8 nucleotides line up with TRBD1. This CDR3 is 15 amino acids long. The V gene end was trimmed by 1 base and the J gene end by 6 bases; junction bases not matched to a gene: 5. CDR1 is SGHDN and CDR2 is FVKESK in the germline V gene.

This clone is a singleton in its sample. The CDR3 region is CAISGVRGFTSSSTDTQYF. The CDR3 DNA reads as TGTGCCATCAGTGGTGTCAGGGGGTTCACCTCCTCTAGCACAGATACGCAGTATTTT. The genes are TRBV10-3 and TRBJ2-3, with 7 bases matching TRBD1. The CDR3 is 19 residues long. Trimming at V came to 4 bases and at J to 0 bases, leaving 16 bases not matched to a gene. Germline V gene lookup returns CDR1 ENHRY and CDR2 SYGVKD.

This sequence joins TRBV11-2 and TRBJ2-5; 9 positions agree with TRBD1. The CDR3 loop spans 15 amino acids. Germline loops: CDR1 SGHAT, CDR2 FQNNGV. V was pared by 3 bases and J by 4 bases, with 6 bases of the junction left unmatched. The DNA for the CDR3 is TGTGCCAGCAGCTTTGAAACAGGGGGCTTAGAGACCCAGTACTTC. The encoded protein is CASSFETGGLETQYF.

V is TRBV30 and J is TRBJ2-7; 11 nucleotides agree with TRBD2. CDR1 GTSNPN and CDR2 SVGIG come from the germline V gene (reference sequence). The CDR3 has 15 residues. V gave up 3 bases and J gave up 5 bases; unmatched junction bases: 9. CDR3 sequence reads: CAWSALTSGVDEQYF. CDR3 in DNA: TGTGCCTGGAGCGCCCTGACTAGCGGGGTAGACGAGCAGTACTTC.

This rearrangement joins TRBV15 to TRBJ2-1; 9 bases line up with TRBD2. This CDR3 comprises 15 residues. The V and J ends lost 5 bases and 7 bases, in that order; junction bases with no gene match: 9. The germline V gene encodes CDR1 LNHNV and CDR2 YYDKDF (reference sequence). For the CDR3, the DNA is TGTGCCACCAGCGAACGGCTAGCGGGATTTAATGAGCAGTTCTTC. The encoded protein is CATSERLAGFNEQFF.

J is TRBJ2-7 and V is TRBV6-1; TRBD1 might be the D (6 bases). Between the trimmed V and J ends, which lost 6 bases and 2 bases, there was a span of 14 bases. There are 14 residues in the CDR3. Looked up from germline, CDR1 is MNHNS and CDR2 is SASEGT. This CDR3 reads CASSPGHSTYEQYF. The CDR3 bases are TGTGCCAGCAGCCCGGGACATTCCACCTACGAGCAGTACTTC.

The chain couples TRBV27 to TRBJ2-1; TRBD1 matches 10 bases. The germline CDR1 and CDR2 sequences are MNHEY and SMNVEV (reference sequence). The CDR3 extends over 13 amino acids. Germline trimming cut 8 bases from V and 3 bases from J; bases unmatched to any gene: 1. CDR3 in amino acids: CASRDRGYNEQFF. CDR3 coding DNA: TGTGCCAGCCGGGACAGGGGCTACAATGAGCAGTTCTTC.

This chain joins TRBV5-1 and TRBJ1-5; 8 bases match TRBD1. There are 13 residues in the CDR3. The V gene's germline CDR1 is SGHRS and CDR2 YFSETQ. J was trimmed by 6 bases and V by 7 bases; bases with no gene match: 6. The CDR3 DNA follows: TGCGCCAGCGCGCAGGGGGCGGGTCAGCCCCAGCATTTT. Its protein product is CASAQGAGQPQHF.

V and J are TRBV7-9 and TRBJ1-4; the match to TRBD1 covers 7 bases. V gave up 5 bases and J gave up 12 bases; unmatched junction bases: 6. The CDR3 contains 12 residues. Germline lookup yields CDR1 SEHNR and CDR2 FQNEAQ (reference sequence). In nucleotides, the CDR3 is TGTGCCAGCAGCAACACCCAGGGGGAACTGTTTTTT. Translation gives CASSNTQGELFF.

The V gene is TRBV18, the J gene TRBJ1-6; TRBD1 aligns across 8 bases. Germline V gene lookup returns CDR1 KGHSH and CDR2 LQKENI. V gave up 1 base and J gave up 5 bases; unmatched junction bases: 4. The CDR3 has 16 amino acids. The CDR3 sequence is CASSPRLTGDNSPLHF. Written as DNA, the CDR3 is TGTGCCAGCTCACCACGCCTGACAGGGGATAATTCACCCCTCCACTTT.

The J gene is TRBJ2-5, the V gene TRBV7-2, with a weak D call TRBD2 (5 bases). V was shortened by 5 bases and J by 5 bases, with 15 bases between the two germline ends. Germline CDR1 reads SGHTA; CDR2 reads FQGNSA. The length of the CDR3 is 14 residues. CDR3 bases: TGTGCCAGCAGCCCTGGACTGCGGCCGGAGACCCAGTACTTC. Translation: CASSPGLRPETQYF.

This clone has just a few counts. This chain links TRBV7-2 with TRBJ1-4, with D tentatively TRBD1 (5 bases). Trimming left V 2 bases short and J 5 bases short, with 9 bases between. This CDR3 spans 14 amino acids. Germline assignment: CDR1 SGHTA and CDR2 FQGNSA. CDR3 sequence reads: CASSLPGGNEKLFF. The CDR3 nucleotides read TGTGCCAGCAGCTTACCGGGGGGGAATGAAAAACTGTTTTTT.

The chain has TRBV7-8 and TRBJ2-2; tentative D call: TRBD1 (5 bases). V lost 5 bases to trimming and J lost 1 base, with 14 bases between them. The germline gives CDR1 SGHVS, CDR2 FQNEAQ. The CDR3 spans 16 residues. The DNA of the CDR3 is TGTGCCAGCAGCCGCAGTGGGGCCGGGAACACCGGGGAGCTGTTTTTT. Its translation: CASSRSGAGNTGELFF.

Here the CDR3 reads CASREFSGGATHEQFF. In DNA, the CDR3 is TGTGCCAGCAGGGAATTTAGCGGGGGGGCGACTCATGAGCAGTTCTTC. This chain connects TRBV6-1 to TRBJ2-1, with 11 bases aligning to TRBD2. Germline V lookup: CDR1 MNHNS, CDR2 SASEGT. The V gene end was trimmed by 6 bases and the J gene end by 8 bases; junction bases not matched to a gene: 12. The CDR3 extends over 16 amino acids.

The chain carries TRBV29-1 and TRBJ2-1; D gene ambiguous. The germline V and J ends were trimmed by 3 bases and 0 bases, with 9 bases remaining between them. Germline-derived CDR1 and CDR2 are SQVTM and ANQGSEA. The length of the CDR3 is 14 residues. This CDR3 reads CSVEPASSYNEQFF. The CDR3 region has the DNA TGCAGCGTTGAGCCAGCTAGCTCCTACAATGAGCAGTTCTTC.